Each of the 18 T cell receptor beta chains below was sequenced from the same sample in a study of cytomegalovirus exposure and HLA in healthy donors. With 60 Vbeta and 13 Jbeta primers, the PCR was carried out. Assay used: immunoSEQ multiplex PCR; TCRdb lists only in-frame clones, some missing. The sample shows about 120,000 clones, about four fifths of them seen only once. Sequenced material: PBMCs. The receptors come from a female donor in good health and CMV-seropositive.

The CDR3 sequence is CASSPVPQNYNSPLHF. CDR3 coding DNA: TGTGCCAGCAGTCCTGTTCCCCAGAACTATAATTCACCCCTCCACTTT. This chain connects TRBV28 to TRBJ1-6; D call uncertain. The V end was cut by 5 bases, the J end by 3 bases, with 14 bases between. Germline V lookup: CDR1 MDHEN, CDR2 SYDVKM. The CDR3 totals 16 residues.

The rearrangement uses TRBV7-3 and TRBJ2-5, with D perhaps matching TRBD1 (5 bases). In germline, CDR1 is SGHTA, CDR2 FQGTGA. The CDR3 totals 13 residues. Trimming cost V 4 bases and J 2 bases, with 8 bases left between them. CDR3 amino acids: CASSSGSQETQYF. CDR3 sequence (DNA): TGTGCCAGCAGCTCAGGGTCGCAAGAGACCCAGTACTTC.

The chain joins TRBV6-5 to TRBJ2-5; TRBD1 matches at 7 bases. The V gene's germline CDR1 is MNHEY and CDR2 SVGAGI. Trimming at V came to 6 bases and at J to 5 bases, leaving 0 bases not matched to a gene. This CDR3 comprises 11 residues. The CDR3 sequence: CASSRGETQYF. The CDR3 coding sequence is TGTGCCAGCAGCAGGGGGGAGACCCAGTACTTC.

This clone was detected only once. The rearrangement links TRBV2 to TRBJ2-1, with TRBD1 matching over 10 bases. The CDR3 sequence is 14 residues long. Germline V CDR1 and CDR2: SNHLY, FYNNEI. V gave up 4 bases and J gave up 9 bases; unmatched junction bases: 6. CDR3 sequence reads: CASSGAWTGGEQFF. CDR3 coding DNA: TGTGCCAGCAGTGGGGCTTGGACAGGGGGTGAGCAGTTCTTC.

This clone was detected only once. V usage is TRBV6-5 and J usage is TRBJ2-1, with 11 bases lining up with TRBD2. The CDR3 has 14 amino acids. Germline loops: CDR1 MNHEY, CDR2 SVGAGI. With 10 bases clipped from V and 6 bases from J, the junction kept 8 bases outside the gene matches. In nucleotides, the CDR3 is TGTGCCACCCTAAATAGCGGGGGGGCCAATGAGCAGTTCTTC. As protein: CATLNSGGANEQFF.

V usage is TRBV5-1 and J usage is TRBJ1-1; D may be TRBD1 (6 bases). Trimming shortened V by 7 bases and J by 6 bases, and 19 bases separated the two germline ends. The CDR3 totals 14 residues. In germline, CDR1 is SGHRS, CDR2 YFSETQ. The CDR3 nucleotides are TGCGCCAGCTCCCTTCCGGCAGGGGACGCTGAAGCTTTCTTT. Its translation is CASSLPAGDAEAFF.

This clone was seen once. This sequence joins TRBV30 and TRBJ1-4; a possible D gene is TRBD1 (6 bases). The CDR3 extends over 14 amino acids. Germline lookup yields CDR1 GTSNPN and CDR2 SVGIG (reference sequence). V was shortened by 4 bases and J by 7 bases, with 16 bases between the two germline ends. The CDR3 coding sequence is TGTGCCTGGATGGGTGGGGGCGGGAGTGAAAAACTGTTTTTT. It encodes CAWMGGGGSEKLFF.

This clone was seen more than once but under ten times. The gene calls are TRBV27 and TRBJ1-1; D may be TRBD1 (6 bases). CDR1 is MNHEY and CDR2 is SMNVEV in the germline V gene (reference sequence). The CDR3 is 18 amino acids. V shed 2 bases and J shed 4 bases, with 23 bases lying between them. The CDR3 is CASSLKHRAIGLSTEAFF. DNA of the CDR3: TGTGCCAGCAGTTTAAAGCACAGGGCGATCGGCTTAAGCACTGAAGCTTTCTTT.

CDR3: CASSLAERVEDPQAFF. The CDR3 coding sequence is TGCGCCAGCAGCTTGGCCGAAAGGGTGGAGGACCCCCAAGCTTTCTTT. The gene calls are TRBV5-1 and TRBJ1-1; D not resolved. CDR1 SGHRS and CDR2 YFSETQ come from the germline V gene. V shed 0 bases and J shed 9 bases, with 21 bases lying between them. The CDR3 has 16 amino acids.

CDR3 residues: CAWSRRGGRDTQYF. The DNA for the CDR3 is TGTGCCTGGAGTAGGCGGGGGGGCAGAGATACGCAGTATTTT. J is TRBJ2-3 and V is TRBV30; TRBD2 aligns across 9 bases. V lost 2 bases, J lost 5 bases, and 5 bases stayed unmatched. The CDR3 covers 14 residues. Germline values: CDR1 GTSNPN, CDR2 SVGIG (reference sequence).

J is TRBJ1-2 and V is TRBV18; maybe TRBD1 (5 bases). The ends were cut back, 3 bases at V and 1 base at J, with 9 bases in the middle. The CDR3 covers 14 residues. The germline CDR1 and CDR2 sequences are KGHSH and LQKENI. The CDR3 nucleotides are TGTGCCAGCTCACCTATGACAGATAACTATGGCTACACCTTC. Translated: CASSPMTDNYGYTF. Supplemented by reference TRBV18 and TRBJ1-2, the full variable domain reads NAGVMQNPRHLVRRRGQEARLRCSPMKGHSHVYWYRQLPEEGLKFMVYLQKENIIDESGMPKERFSAEFPKEGPSILRIQQVVRGDSAAYFCASSPMTDNYGYTFGSGTRLTVV.

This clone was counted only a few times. CDR3 nucleotide sequence: TGTGCCAGCAGCTTGGCCATCTCGCGGGGGGGCATATCAGATACGCAGTATTTT. Its protein product is CASSLAISRGGISDTQYF. The rearrangement links TRBV5-4 to TRBJ2-3; 9 bases are a match to TRBD2. V shed 0 bases, J shed 4 bases, and the junction held 12 bases outside the gene matches. The CDR3 consists of 18 residues. The V gene's germline CDR1 is SGHNT and CDR2 YYREEE (reference sequence).

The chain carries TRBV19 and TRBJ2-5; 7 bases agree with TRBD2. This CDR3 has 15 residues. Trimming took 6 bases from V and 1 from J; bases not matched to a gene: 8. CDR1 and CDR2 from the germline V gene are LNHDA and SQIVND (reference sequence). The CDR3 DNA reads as TGTGCCAGTAGGATGAAGTCGGGGGGCCAAGAGACCCAGTACTTC. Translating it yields CASRMKSGGQETQYF.

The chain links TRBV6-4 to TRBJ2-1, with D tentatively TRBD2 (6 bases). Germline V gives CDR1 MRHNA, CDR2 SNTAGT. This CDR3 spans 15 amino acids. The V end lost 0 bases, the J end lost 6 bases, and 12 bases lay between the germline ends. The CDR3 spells CASSDSPGLFNEQFF. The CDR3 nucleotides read TGTGCCAGCAGTGACTCGCCTGGACTATTCAATGAGCAGTTCTTC.

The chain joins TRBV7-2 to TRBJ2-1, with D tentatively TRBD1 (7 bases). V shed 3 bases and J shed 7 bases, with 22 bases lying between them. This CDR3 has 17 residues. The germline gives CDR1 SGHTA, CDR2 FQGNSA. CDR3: CASSFNGGGGGRNEQFF. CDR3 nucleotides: TGTGCCAGCAGCTTTAACGGGGGCGGAGGGGGCAGGAATGAGCAGTTCTTC.

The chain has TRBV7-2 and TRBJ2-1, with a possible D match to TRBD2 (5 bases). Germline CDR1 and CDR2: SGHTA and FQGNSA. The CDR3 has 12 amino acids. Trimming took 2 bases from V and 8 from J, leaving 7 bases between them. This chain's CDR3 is CASSLSGDEQFF. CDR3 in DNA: TGTGCCAGCAGCTTAAGCGGAGATGAGCAGTTCTTC.

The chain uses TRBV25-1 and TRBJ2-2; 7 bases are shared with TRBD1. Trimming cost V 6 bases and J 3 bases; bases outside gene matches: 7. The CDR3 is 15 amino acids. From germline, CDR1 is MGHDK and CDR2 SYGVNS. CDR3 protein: CASRPRTGDTGELFF. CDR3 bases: TGTGCCAGCAGGCCTAGAACAGGGGACACCGGGGAGCTGTTTTTT.

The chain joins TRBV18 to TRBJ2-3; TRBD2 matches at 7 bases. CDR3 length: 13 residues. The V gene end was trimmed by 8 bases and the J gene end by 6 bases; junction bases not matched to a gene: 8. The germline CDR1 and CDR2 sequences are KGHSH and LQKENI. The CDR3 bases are TGTGCCAGCCACCCCGGGGAGGGGGATACGCAGTATTTT. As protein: CASHPGEGDTQYF.